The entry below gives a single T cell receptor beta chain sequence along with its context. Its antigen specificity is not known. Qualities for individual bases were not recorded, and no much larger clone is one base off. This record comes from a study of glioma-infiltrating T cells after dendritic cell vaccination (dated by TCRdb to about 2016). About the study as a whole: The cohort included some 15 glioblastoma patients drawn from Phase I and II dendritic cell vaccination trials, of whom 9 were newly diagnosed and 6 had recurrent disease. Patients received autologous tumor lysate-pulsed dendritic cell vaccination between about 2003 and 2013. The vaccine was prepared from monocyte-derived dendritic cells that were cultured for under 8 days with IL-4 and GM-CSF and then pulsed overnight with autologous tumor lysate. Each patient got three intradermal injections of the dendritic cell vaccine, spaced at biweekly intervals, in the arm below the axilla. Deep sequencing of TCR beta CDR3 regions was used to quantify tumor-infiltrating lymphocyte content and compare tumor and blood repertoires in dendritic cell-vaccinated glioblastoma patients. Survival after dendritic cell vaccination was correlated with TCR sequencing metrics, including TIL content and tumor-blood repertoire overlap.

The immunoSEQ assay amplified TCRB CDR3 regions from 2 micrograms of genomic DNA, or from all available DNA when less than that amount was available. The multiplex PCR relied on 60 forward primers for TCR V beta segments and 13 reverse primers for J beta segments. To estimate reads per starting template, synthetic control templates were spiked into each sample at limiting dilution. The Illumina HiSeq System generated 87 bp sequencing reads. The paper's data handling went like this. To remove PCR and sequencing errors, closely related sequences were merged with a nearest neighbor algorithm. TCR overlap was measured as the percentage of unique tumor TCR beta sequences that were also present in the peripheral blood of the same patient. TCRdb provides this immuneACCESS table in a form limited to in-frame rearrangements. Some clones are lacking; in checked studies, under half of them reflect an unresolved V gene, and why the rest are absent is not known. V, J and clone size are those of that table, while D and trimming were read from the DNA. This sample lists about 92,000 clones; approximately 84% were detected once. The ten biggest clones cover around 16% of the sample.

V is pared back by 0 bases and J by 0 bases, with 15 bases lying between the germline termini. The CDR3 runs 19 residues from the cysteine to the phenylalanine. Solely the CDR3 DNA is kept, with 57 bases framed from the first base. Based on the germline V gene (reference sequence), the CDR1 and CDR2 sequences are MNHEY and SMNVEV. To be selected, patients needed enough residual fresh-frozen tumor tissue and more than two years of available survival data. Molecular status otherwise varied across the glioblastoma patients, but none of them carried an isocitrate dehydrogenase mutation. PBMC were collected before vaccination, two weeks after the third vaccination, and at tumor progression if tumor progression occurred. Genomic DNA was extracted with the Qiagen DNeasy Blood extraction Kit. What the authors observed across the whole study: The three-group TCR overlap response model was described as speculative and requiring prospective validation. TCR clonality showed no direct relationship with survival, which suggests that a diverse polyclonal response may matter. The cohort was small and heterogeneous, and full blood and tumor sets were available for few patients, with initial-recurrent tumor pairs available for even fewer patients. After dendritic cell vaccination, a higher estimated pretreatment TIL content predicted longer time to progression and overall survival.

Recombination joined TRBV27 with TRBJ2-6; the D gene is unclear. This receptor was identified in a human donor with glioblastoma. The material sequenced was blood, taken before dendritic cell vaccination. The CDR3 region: CASSLSEIRQASGANVLTF. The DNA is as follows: TGTGCCAGCAGTTTATCTGAGATTAGGCAGGCCTCTGGGGCCAACGTCCTGACTTTC.